Below, 23 T cell receptor beta chains from the same sample are listed, as sequenced in a study of cytomegalovirus exposure and HLA in healthy donors. In the PCR, 60 Vbeta and 13 Jbeta primers were used. Sequencing used immunoSEQ multiplex PCR; TCRdb keeps in-frame clones, though not all of them. The table lists just over 200,000 clones, approximately 78% of them singletons. The sequenced sample was PBMCs. These receptors all come from a woman in her 40s in good health and CMV-seronegative.

V usage is TRBV5-1 and J usage is TRBJ2-1; D perhaps matches TRBD2 (6 bases). Germline V gene data show CDR1 as SGHRS and CDR2 as YFSETQ. The CDR3 sequence is 20 residues long. V lost 4 bases and J 2 bases, leaving 28 bases between the germline ends. CDR3 nucleotides: TGCGCCAGCAGCCCACAATGGGGGGACTCCGCTTTTAGAACCTACAATGAGCAGTTCTTC. Its protein product is CASSPQWGDSAFRTYNEQFF.

The chain links TRBV28 to TRBJ2-7; 8 nucleotides line up with TRBD2. V lost 3 bases and J lost 4; bases outside the gene matches: 8. The CDR3 sequence is 15 residues long. CDR1 and CDR2 (germline): MDHEN, SYDVKM. The CDR3 coding sequence is TGTGCCAGCAGTTTGGCGGGAGGCACTCCATACGAGCAGTACTTC. It specifies CASSLAGGTPYEQYF.

The CDR3 DNA is TGTGCCAGCAGCTTTTCAGCGGGAGGACATGAAAATGAGCAGTTCTTC. Its translation: CASSFSAGGHENEQFF. The chain combines TRBV5-4 with TRBJ2-1; 9 bases align to TRBD2. Germline V gene sequence: CDR1 SGHNT, CDR2 YYREEE (reference sequence). V lost 2 bases, J lost 7 bases, and 10 bases stayed unmatched. The CDR3 is 16 residues long.

The V call is TRBV6-6, the J call TRBJ1-3; a possible D gene is TRBD1 (6 bases). This CDR3 is built from 14 residues. Trimming stripped 8 bases from V and 0 bases from J, with 11 bases between. Germline V gives CDR1 MNHNY, CDR2 SVGAGI (reference sequence). This CDR3 reads CASRRQASGNTIYF. CDR3 coding DNA: TGTGCCAGCCGCCGACAGGCCTCTGGAAACACCATATATTTT.

The chain links TRBV5-1 to TRBJ1-4, with D uncertain. Germline values: CDR1 SGHRS, CDR2 YFSETQ. V lost 0 bases to trimming and J lost 4 bases, with 10 bases between them. The CDR3 is 15 amino acids. The CDR3 loop reads CASSLVGGYNEKLFF. The CDR3 DNA follows: TGCGCCAGCAGCTTGGTCGGCGGTTATAATGAAAAACTGTTTTTT.

The CDR3 region is CASSLPGQTEAFF. The CDR3, as DNA: TGTGCCAGCAGCTTGCCGGGACAGACTGAAGCTTTCTTT. This rearrangement joins TRBV5-6 to TRBJ1-1; 7 bases agree with TRBD1. The trim removed 1 base at V and 5 bases at J, leaving 2 bases unmatched. This CDR3 comprises 13 residues. Germline V lookup: CDR1 SGHDT, CDR2 YYEEEE.

This rearrangement joins TRBV10-2 to TRBJ1-1, with 8 positions matching TRBD1. Per germline, CDR1 WSHSY and CDR2 SAAADI. There are 13 residues in the CDR3. The junction had 10 bases not matched to a gene; V was cut back by 10 bases and J by 6 bases. The CDR3 region is CATRADRGPEAFF. Here the CDR3 DNA reads TGCGCCACCAGGGCCGACAGGGGCCCTGAAGCTTTCTTT.

The rearrangement joins TRBV6-1 to TRBJ1-1, with TRBD1 identical over 7 bases. CDR3 length: 12 residues. V lost 10 bases to trimming and J lost 4 bases; unmatched junction nucleotides: 6. Germline CDR1 and CDR2: MNHNS and SASEGT. This CDR3 is CATFGQVTEAFF. In DNA, the CDR3 is TGTGCCACCTTCGGACAGGTCACTGAAGCTTTCTTT.

V gene TRBV7-3 combines with J gene TRBJ2-3; D not certain. The germline CDR1 and CDR2 sequences are SGHTA and FQGTGA. There are 13 residues in the CDR3. V shed 0 bases and J shed 6 bases, with 7 bases lying between them. Here the CDR3 reads CASSLTIGDTQYF. The CDR3 DNA reads TGTGCCAGCAGCTTAACGATCGGGGATACGCAGTATTTT.

The V call is TRBV30, the J call TRBJ2-3, with 7 nucleotides matching TRBD1. This CDR3 has 14 residues. Trimming at V came to 1 base and at J to 2 bases, leaving 3 bases not matched to a gene. CDR1 and CDR2 from the germline V gene are GTSNPN and SVGIG (reference sequence). The chain's CDR3 is CAWSGGQLTDTQYF. DNA of the CDR3: TGTGCCTGGAGTGGGGGACAGCTCACAGATACGCAGTATTTT.

The V gene is TRBV30, the J gene TRBJ2-5, with TRBD2 identical over 9 bases. Germline V gene sequence: CDR1 GTSNPN, CDR2 SVGIG (reference sequence). The J segment lost 2 bases and the V segment lost 4 bases, leaving 2 bases of the junction unmatched. The CDR3 length is 13 residues. CDR3 in amino acids: CAWKREAQETQYF. The CDR3 nucleotides are TGTGCCTGGAAGCGGGAGGCGCAAGAGACCCAGTACTTC.

A few counts support this clone. The chain joins TRBV30 to TRBJ1-5; 7 bases match TRBD1. V trimming: 2 bases; J trimming: 9 bases; junction bases outside the gene matches: 7. This CDR3 has 13 residues. Germline values: CDR1 GTSNPN, CDR2 SVGIG (reference sequence). CDR3 loop: CAWSTGTDRPQHF. CDR3 in DNA: TGTGCCTGGAGTACCGGGACAGATCGGCCCCAGCATTTT.

This chain joins TRBV6-5 and TRBJ2-2; 8 bases fit TRBD2. CDR1 is MNHEY and CDR2 is SVGAGI in the germline V gene. CDR3 length: 16 residues. The V segment lost 0 bases and the J segment 6 bases; nucleotides outside the gene matches: 6. The chain's CDR3 is CASSYSAAGAAGELFF. DNA of the CDR3: TGTGCCAGCAGTTACTCGGCAGCGGGAGCCGCCGGGGAGCTGTTTTTT.

This sequence joins TRBV6-5 and TRBJ2-7, with 12 bases that match TRBD2. The junction had 5 bases not matched to a gene; V was cut back by 4 bases and J by 4 bases. The germline gives CDR1 MNHEY, CDR2 SVGAGI. There are 15 residues in the CDR3. The CDR3 DNA sequence: TGTGCCAGCAGTTTCACGACTAGCGGGAGTTACGAGCAGTACTTC. Protein: CASSFTTSGSYEQYF.

This rearrangement joins TRBV9 to TRBJ2-7; the D is unclear. V lost 0 bases to trimming and J lost 1 base, with 8 bases between them. Germline assignment: CDR1 SGDLS and CDR2 YYNGEE. This CDR3 comprises 14 residues. This CDR3 is CASSVGVPSYEQYF. The DNA of the CDR3 is TGTGCCAGCAGCGTAGGAGTCCCGTCCTACGAGCAGTACTTC. The full variable domain, in which reference TRBV9 and TRBJ2-7 provide the parts outside the CDR3, is DSGVTQTPKHLITATGQRVTLRCSPRSGDLSVYWYQQSLDQGLQFLIQYYNGEERAKGNILERFSAQQFPDLHSELNLSSLELGDSALYFCASSVGVPSYEQYFGPGTRLTVT.

The chain carries TRBV25-1 and TRBJ1-2, with D possibly being TRBD1 (5 bases). Trimming left V 4 bases short and J 3 bases short, with 12 bases between. Germline loops: CDR1 MGHDK, CDR2 SYGVNS. The CDR3 is 14 amino acids. The CDR3 DNA follows: TGTGCCAGCAGTGCCAAGGGACTTTACTATGGCTACACCTTC. Protein sequence: CASSAKGLYYGYTF.

V gene TRBV6-6 combines with J gene TRBJ2-7, with TRBD2 matching 14 bases. The CDR3 sequence is 16 residues long. From germline, CDR1 is MNHNY and CDR2 SVGAGI (reference sequence). V lost 6 bases and J lost 4; bases outside the gene matches: 8. In DNA, the CDR3 is TGTGCCAGCAGCCCGACCGGGACTAGCGGGAGTTACGAGCAGTACTTC. This codes for CASSPTGTSGSYEQYF.

The chain couples TRBV10-2 to TRBJ1-2; D remains ambiguous. The CDR3 has 14 residues. The V gene's germline CDR1 is WSHSY and CDR2 SAAADI. The germline V and J ends were trimmed by 7 bases and 3 bases, with 15 bases remaining between them. The CDR3 region is CASNPYSLDYGYTF. CDR3 DNA sequence: TGCGCCAGCAACCCGTATAGTTTGGACTATGGCTACACCTTC.

This clone was picked up one time. The J gene is TRBJ1-1, the V gene TRBV4-1, with a possible D match to TRBD1 (5 bases). The CDR3 is 14 residues long. CDR1 and CDR2 (germline): MGHRA, YSYEKL. Deletions cut 3 bases from V and 5 bases from J, with 13 bases between. CDR3 sequence reads: CASSQGTQGTEAFF. In DNA form, the CDR3 reads TGCGCCAGCAGCCAGGGCACTCAGGGAACTGAAGCTTTCTTT.

The chain carries TRBV5-5 and TRBJ2-7, with a weak D call TRBD2 (5 bases). With 4 bases removed from V and 2 bases from J, the gap between germline ends came to 13 bases. This CDR3 spans 14 amino acids. Germline V gene data show CDR1 as SGHKS and CDR2 as YYEKEE (reference sequence). This chain's CDR3 is CASSPTGLAYEQYF. CDR3 DNA sequence: TGTGCCAGCAGCCCAACGGGGTTGGCCTACGAGCAGTACTTC. The full variable domain, completed using reference TRBV5-5 and TRBJ2-7, is DAGVTQSPTHLIKTRGQQVTLRCSPISGHKSVSWYQQVLGQGPQFIFQYYEKEERGRGNFPDRFSARQFPNYSSELNVNALLLGDSALYLCASSPTGLAYEQYFGPGTRLTVT.

The chain recombines TRBV5-1 with TRBJ2-5; 8 nucleotides match TRBD2. The closer fit of TRBJ2-7 to the DNA end suggests the J call may be wrong. CDR1 is SGHRS, CDR2 YFSETQ, per germline. The CDR3 has 12 residues. The DNA for the CDR3 is TGCGCCAGCAGAGCGGGGGAGTACGAGCAGTACTTC. This translates into CASRAGEYEQYF.

CDR3 region: CASSYRVGRADTQYF. CDR3 DNA sequence: TGTGCCAGCAGTTACCGCGTGGGGAGAGCAGATACGCAGTATTTT. V and J are TRBV6-5 and TRBJ2-3; maybe TRBD2 (5 bases). The CDR3 loop spans 15 amino acids. Germline V gene data show CDR1 as MNHEY and CDR2 as SVGAGI. The V end lost 2 bases, the J end lost 4 bases, and 13 bases lay between the germline ends.

V usage is TRBV5-4 and J usage is TRBJ2-5; the D gene is possibly TRBD2 (5 bases). V was clipped by 4 bases and J by 1 base, with 14 bases between them. Germline values: CDR1 SGHNT, CDR2 YYREEE (reference sequence). The CDR3 is made up of 15 amino acids. The CDR3 nucleotides read TGTGCCAGCAGCCTCCTTGAAGCGGCCCAAGAGACCCAGTACTTC. Encoded protein: CASSLLEAAQETQYF.